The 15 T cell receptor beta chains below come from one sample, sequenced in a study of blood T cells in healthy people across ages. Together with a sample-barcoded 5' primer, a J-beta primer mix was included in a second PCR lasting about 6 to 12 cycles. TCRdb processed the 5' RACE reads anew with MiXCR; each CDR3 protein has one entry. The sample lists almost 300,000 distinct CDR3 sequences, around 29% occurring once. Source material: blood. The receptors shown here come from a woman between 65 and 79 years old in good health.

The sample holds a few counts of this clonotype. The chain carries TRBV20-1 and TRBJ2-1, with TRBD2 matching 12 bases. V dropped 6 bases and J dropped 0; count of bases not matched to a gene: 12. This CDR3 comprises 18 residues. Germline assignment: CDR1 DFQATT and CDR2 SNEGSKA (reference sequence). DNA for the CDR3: TGCAGTGCCCGCCCCCTGCGACTAGCGGGAGCCTCCTACAATGAGCAGTTCTTC. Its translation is CSARPLRLAGASYNEQFF.

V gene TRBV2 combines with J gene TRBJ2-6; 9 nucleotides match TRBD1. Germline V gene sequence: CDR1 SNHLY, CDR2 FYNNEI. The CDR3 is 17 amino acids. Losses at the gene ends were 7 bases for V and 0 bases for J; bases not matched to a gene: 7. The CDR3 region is CASKSQGAVSGANVLTF. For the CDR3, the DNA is TGTGCCAGCAAATCACAGGGGGCTGTCTCTGGGGCCAACGTCCTGACTTTC.

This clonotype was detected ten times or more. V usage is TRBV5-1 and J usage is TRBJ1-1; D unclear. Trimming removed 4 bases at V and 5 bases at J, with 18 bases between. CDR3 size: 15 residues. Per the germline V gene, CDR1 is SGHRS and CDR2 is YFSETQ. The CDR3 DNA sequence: TGCGCCAGCAGCCCCGGGGAGAGCCGGTGGACTGAAGCTTTCTTT. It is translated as CASSPGESRWTEAFF.

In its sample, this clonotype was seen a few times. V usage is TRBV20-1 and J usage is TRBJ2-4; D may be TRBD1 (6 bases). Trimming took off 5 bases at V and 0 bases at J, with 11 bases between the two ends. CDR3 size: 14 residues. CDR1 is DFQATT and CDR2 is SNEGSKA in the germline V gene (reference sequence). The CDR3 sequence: CSASSDRAKNIQYF. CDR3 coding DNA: TGCAGTGCTTCCTCGGACAGAGCCAAAAACATTCAGTACTTC.

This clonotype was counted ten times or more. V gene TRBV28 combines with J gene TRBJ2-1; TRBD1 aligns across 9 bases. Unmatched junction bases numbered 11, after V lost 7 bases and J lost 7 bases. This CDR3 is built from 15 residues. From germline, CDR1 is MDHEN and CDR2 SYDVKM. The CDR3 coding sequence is TGTGCCAGCAACCGCCCGGGACAGGGTTTGAATGAGCAGTTCTTC. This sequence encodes CASNRPGQGLNEQFF. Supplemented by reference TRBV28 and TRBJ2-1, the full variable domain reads DVKVTQSSRYLVKRTGEKVFLECVQDMDHENMFWYRQDPGLGLRLIYFSYDVKMKEKGDIPEGYSVSREKKERFSLILESASTNQTSMYLCASNRPGQGLNEQFFGPGTRLTVL.

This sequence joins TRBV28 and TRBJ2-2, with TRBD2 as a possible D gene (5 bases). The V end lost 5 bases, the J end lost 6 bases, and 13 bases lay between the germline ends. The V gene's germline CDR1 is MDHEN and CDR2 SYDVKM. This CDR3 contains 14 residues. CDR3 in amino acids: CASSLLPGSGELFF. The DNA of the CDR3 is TGTGCCAGCAGTCTGCTGCCGGGGTCCGGGGAGCTGTTTTTT.

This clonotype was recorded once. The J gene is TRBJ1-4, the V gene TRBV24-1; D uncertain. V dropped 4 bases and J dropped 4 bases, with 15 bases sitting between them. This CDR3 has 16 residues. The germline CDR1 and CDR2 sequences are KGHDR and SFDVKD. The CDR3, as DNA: TGTGCCACCAGTGAGTCCGGGCCAGGTCGTAATGAAAAACTGTTTTTT. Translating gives CATSESGPGRNEKLFF.

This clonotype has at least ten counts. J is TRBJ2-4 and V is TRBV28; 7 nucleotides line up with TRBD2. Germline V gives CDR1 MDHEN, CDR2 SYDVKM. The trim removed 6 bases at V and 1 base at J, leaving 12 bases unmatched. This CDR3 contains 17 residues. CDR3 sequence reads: CASSSGVGGMAKNIQYF. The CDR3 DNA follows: TGTGCCAGCAGCAGTGGGGTGGGGGGGATGGCCAAAAACATTCAGTACTTC.

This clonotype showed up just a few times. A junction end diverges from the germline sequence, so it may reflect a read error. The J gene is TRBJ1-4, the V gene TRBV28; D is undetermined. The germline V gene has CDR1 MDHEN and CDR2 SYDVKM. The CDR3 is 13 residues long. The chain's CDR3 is CTSNIHSGAQLFF. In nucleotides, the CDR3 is TGTACCAGCAATATCCACTCGGGCGCCCAACTGTTTTTT.

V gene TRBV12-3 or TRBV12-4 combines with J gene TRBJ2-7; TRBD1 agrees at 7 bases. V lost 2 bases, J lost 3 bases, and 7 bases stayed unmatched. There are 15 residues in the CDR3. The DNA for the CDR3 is TGTGCCAGCAGTTTACAACCGGGACAGCACTACGAGCAGTACTTC. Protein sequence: CASSLQPGQHYEQYF.

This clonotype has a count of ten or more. The CDR3, as DNA: TGTGCCACCAGTGATGGGTCTAGGGCCGAGCAGTACTTC. It codes for CATSDGSRAEQYF. V usage is TRBV24-1 and J usage is TRBJ2-7; D not certain. The CDR3 is made up of 13 amino acids. Trimming took 3 bases from V and 6 from J, leaving 11 bases between them. Germline CDR1 KGHDR, CDR2 SFDVKD.

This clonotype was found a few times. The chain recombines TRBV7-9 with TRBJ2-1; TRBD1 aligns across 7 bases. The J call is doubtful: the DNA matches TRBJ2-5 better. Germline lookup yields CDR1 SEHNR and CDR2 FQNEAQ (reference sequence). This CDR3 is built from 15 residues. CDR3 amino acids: CASSLEIDREETQYF. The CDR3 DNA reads TGTGCCAGCAGCTTAGAGATTGACAGGGAAGAGACCCAGTACTTC.

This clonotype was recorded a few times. CDR3 in amino acids: CASRPASGGADEQFF. For the CDR3, the DNA is TGTGCCAGCAGACCCGCTAGCGGGGGGGCCGATGAGCAGTTCTTC. The chain combines TRBV6-2 or TRBV6-3 with TRBJ2-5; TRBD2 aligns across 12 bases. The J call may be wrong; the DNA end is better matched by TRBJ2-1. Germline CDR1 MNHEY, CDR2 SVGEGT. This CDR3 comprises 15 residues.

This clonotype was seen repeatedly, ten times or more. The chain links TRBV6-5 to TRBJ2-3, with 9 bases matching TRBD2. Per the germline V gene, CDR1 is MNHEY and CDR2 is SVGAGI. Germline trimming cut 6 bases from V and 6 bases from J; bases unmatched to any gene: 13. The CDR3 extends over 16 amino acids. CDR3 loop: CASRRRDSGSRDTQYF. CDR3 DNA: TGTGCCAGCAGACGCAGGGATAGCGGGAGTCGGGATACGCAGTATTTT.

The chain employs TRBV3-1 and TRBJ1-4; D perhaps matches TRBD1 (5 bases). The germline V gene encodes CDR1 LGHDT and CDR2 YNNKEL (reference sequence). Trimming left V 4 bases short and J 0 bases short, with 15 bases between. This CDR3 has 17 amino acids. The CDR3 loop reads CASSPVGVGATNEKLFF. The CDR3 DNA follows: TGTGCCAGCAGCCCCGTGGGTGTGGGGGCAACTAATGAAAAACTGTTTTTT.